A selection of T cell receptor beta chains follows, all from one sample in a study of cytomegalovirus exposure and HLA in healthy donors. The assay was immunoSEQ multiplex PCR, and TCRdb's table has in-frame clones only and misses some. The sample carries some 100,000 clones, approximately 85% recorded once. Material for sequencing was PBMCs. Receptor source: a man aged 25 to 40 in good health and CMV-seronegative. Both conserved end residues are part of each CDR3. Each record gives: clone size, V gene, D gene, J gene, CDR3 DNA, CDR3 protein. A D gene is named only where the DNA matches it firmly. The size entry is marked missing in some rows and otherwise reads once, few, many or a size class.

-	TRBV6-6	TRBD1	TRBJ1-6	TGTACGCTAGGGGGACAGGAAAATTCACCCCTCCACTTT	CTLGGQENSPLHF
once	TRBV28	-	TRBJ2-1	TGTGCCAGCAGTCCTAGCAGCTCCTACAATGAGCAGTTCTTC	CASSPSSSYNEQFF
-	TRBV19	TRBD2	TRBJ2-1	TGTGCCAGTAGCGCTTTACTAGCGGGGGGTTTTGGTGAGCAGTTCTTC	CASSALLAGGFGEQFF
-	TRBV6-6	TRBD2	TRBJ2-1	TGTGCCAGCAGTCTCGGGGGGTCCTACAATGAGCAGTTCTTC	CASSLGGSYNEQFF
-	TRBV25-1	-	TRBJ2-7	TGTGCCAGCAGTGACAGATACGAGCAGTACTTC	CASSDRYEQYF
once	TRBV27	-	TRBJ2-5	TGTGCCAGCAGTTTGGCCCGGGACCAAGAGACCCAGTACTTC	CASSLARDQETQYF
-	TRBV9	TRBD1	TRBJ2-7	TGTGCCAGCAGCGGAACCGGGACAGGGGGCTCCTACGAGCAGTACTTC	CASSGTGTGGSYEQYF
-	TRBV13	TRBD1	TRBJ1-4	TGTGCCAGCAGCCAGAGGACAGGGGGATCCACCTATCATGAAAAACTGTTTTTT	CASSQRTGGSTYHEKLFF
-	TRBV5-1	TRBD2	TRBJ2-5	TGCGCCAGCAGCCCGACCGGACTAGCGGGGGGGCGGGTCAGAGAGACCCAGTACTTC	CASSPTGLAGGRVRETQYF
few	TRBV2	-	TRBJ1-5	TGTGCCAGCAGTGAAGGTCCGTATAGCAATCAGCCCCAGCATTTT	CASSEGPYSNQPQHF
once	TRBV7-7	-	TRBJ2-1	TGTGCTAGCAGCCCAGACACTGCGAGCTCCTACAATGAGCAGTTCTTC	CASSPDTASSYNEQFF
-	TRBV30	-	TRBJ2-3	TGTGCCTGGAGAATGGGTGGGGCTGGCACAGATACGCAGTATTTT	CAWRMGGAGTDTQYF
-	TRBV7-3	TRBD2	TRBJ2-1	TGTGCCAGCAGCTTAACCCAGCGGGAACTCTCCTACAATGAGCAGTTCTTC	CASSLTQRELSYNEQFF
-	TRBV28	TRBD1	TRBJ1-2	TGTGCCAGCAGTTTTATCCCGACAGGGCTGCACTATGGCTACACCTTC	CASSFIPTGLHYGYTF
-	TRBV12-5	-	TRBJ2-2	TGTGCTAGTGGTTGGCACCAGGGACAGAACACCGGGGAGCTGTTTTTT	CASGWHQGQNTGELFF
once	TRBV18	-	TRBJ2-7	TGTGCCAGCTCACCACAGGGGTTGGGAGAGCAGTACTTC	CASSPQGLGEQYF
-	TRBV5-4	-	TRBJ2-1	TGTGCCAGCAGCCCCGCACAGTTCAATGAGCAGTTCTTC	CASSPAQFNEQFF
-	TRBV25-1	TRBD1	TRBJ2-7	TGTGCCAGCAGTGAAGACGGGACAGGGATGACGAAGTACTTC	CASSEDGTGMTKYF
-	TRBV9	-	TRBJ1-5	TGTGCCAGCAGCGTAGCCCCAGAATCCAATCAGCCCCAGCATTTT	CASSVAPESNQPQHF
once	TRBV4-3	TRBD1	TRBJ1-4	TGCGCCAGCAGCCAAGGACAGGGTCCAACTAATGAAAAACTGTTTTTT	CASSQGQGPTNEKLFF
-	TRBV30	-	TRBJ2-7	TGTGCCTGGAGTAGACAAATTACAACCTACGAGCAGTACTTC	CAWSRQITTYEQYF
few	TRBV28	TRBD2	TRBJ2-2	TGTGCCAGCCTACCCGGGGGGGCGGGGAACACCGGGGAGCTGTTTTTT	CASLPGGAGNTGELFF
-	TRBV6-5	TRBD1	TRBJ1-3	TGTGCCAGCCGCGGGACAGACGCTGGAAACACCATATATTTT	CASRGTDAGNTIYF
-	TRBV6-5	-	TRBJ1-3	TGTGCCAGCAGTTACTCCGGGGTCTCTGGAAACACCATATATTTT	CASSYSGVSGNTIYF
once	TRBV15	TRBD2	TRBJ2-3	TGTGCCACCAGCAGACGGGGACTAGCGGGGGGAAGCACAGATACGCAGTATTTT	CATSRRGLAGGSTDTQYF
-	TRBV4-1	-	TRBJ2-2	TGCGCCAGCAGCCGCGCACCCAACACCGGGGAGCTGTTTTTT	CASSRAPNTGELFF
-	TRBV10-3	-	TRBJ2-5	TGTGCCATCAGTGTACGGCAGGGAGAGACCCAGTACTTC	CAISVRQGETQYF
-	TRBV5-6	TRBD1	TRBJ1-5	TGTGCCAGCAGCTTCGGGACAGCCGATCAGCCCCAGCATTTT	CASSFGTADQPQHF
-	TRBV11-3	TRBD1	TRBJ2-5	TGTGCCAGCAGCGAGGGCCGGGACAGGGGACTCCAAGAGACCCAGTACTTC	CASSEGRDRGLQETQYF
-	TRBV29-1	-	TRBJ2-4	TGCAGCGTTGTCACTAGCTGGGCTGAGGCAGCCAAAAACATTCAGTACTTC	CSVVTSWAEAAKNIQYF
once	TRBV2	-	TRBJ2-1	TGTGCCAGCGGAGATGCTGTTTCTTACAATGAGCAGTTCTTC	CASGDAVSYNEQFF
-	TRBV4-1	TRBD1	TRBJ2-3	TGCGCCAGCAGCCCTCGGGACAGGGCACGCACAGATACGCAGTATTTT	CASSPRDRARTDTQYF
-	TRBV7-2	-	TRBJ2-7	TGTGCCAGCAGCTTCGACAGATACGAGCAGTACTTC	CASSFDRYEQYF
-	TRBV5-1	TRBD1	TRBJ2-3	TGCGCCAGCAGTTCCGGACAGGGGACAGATACGCAGTATTTT	CASSSGQGTDTQYF
-	TRBV27	-	TRBJ1-3	TGTGCCAGCAGTTTATCAGGGGCGGGGGGAAACACCATATATTTT	CASSLSGAGGNTIYF
few	TRBV30	-	TRBJ2-1	TGTGCCTGGAGCTTGAACGCTGACAGCGCTGAGCAGTTCTTC	CAWSLNADSAEQFF
-	TRBV27	TRBD1	TRBJ1-1	TGTGCCAGCAGTTTAAGGGGGACCGGGACAGGGTTGATGAACACTGAAGCTTTCTTT	CASSLRGTGTGLMNTEAFF
-	TRBV28	TRBD2	TRBJ2-2	TGTGCCAGCAGCTACCCCGGGGGGACGAACACCGGGGAGCTGTTTTTT	CASSYPGGTNTGELFF
-	TRBV9	-	TRBJ1-1	TGTGCCAGCAGCGGAAACAGAGAATCTGAAGCTTTCTTT	CASSGNRESEAFF
-	TRBV2	-	TRBJ2-7	TGTGCCACCCTTCCCGGCGGGGCCTCGGCGTACGAGCAGTACTTC	CATLPGGASAYEQYF
-	TRBV7-3	TRBD2	TRBJ2-5	TGTGCCAGCAGCTCTCTCGGGACTAGCCGAGAGACCCAGTACTTC	CASSSLGTSRETQYF
-	TRBV13	-	TRBJ2-3	TGTGCCAGCAGCTTAGGAGGCCTTCTAGCTGGAGATACGCAGTATTTT	CASSLGGLLAGDTQYF
-	TRBV6-5	TRBD2	TRBJ2-5	TGTGCCAGCAGGCCGTCTAGCGGGAAAGAGACCCAGTACTTC	CASRPSSGKETQYF
-	TRBV6-1	TRBD2	TRBJ2-1	TGTGCCAGCAGTACCGGGACTAGCAATGAGCAGTTCTTC	CASSTGTSNEQFF
-	TRBV19	-	TRBJ2-6	TGTGCCAGTAGTCCCCAGACAGGGACTTCTGGGGCCAACGTCCTGACTTTC	CASSPQTGTSGANVLTF
-	TRBV7-9	-	TRBJ2-3	TGTGCCAGCAGCTTGGGAGACACAAATACAGATACGCAGTATTTT	CASSLGDTNTDTQYF
-	TRBV7-9	-	TRBJ1-4	TGTGCCAGCAGCTTATATTGGGGGCAGGGTGAAAAACTGTTTTTT	CASSLYWGQGEKLFF
once	TRBV23-1	-	TRBJ1-2	TGCGCCAGCAGTCAATCGGAGGGTCCTGGAGGCTACACCTTC	CASSQSEGPGGYTF
once	TRBV6-4	TRBD1	TRBJ2-1	TGTGCCAGCAGCCCCAGGGGACAGGCCACCTACAATGAGCAGTTCTTC	CASSPRGQATYNEQFF
-	TRBV11-3	-	TRBJ2-3	TGTGCCAGCAGTCGGGACTCCACAGATACGCAGTATTTT	CASSRDSTDTQYF
once	TRBV5-8	-	TRBJ2-5	TGTGCCAGCAGCTTCGGGGGCGGGACAGAGCAAGAGACCCAGTACTTC	CASSFGGGTEQETQYF
-	TRBV10-3	TRBD2	TRBJ2-7	TGTGCCATAACTAGCGGGAGCCCCTACGAGCAGTACTTC	CAITSGSPYEQYF
-	TRBV6-5	TRBD1	TRBJ2-2	TGTGCCAGCAGTTACGGACAGGCGAACACCGGGGAGCTGTTTTTT	CASSYGQANTGELFF